This T cell receptor (beta chain) was obtained from a study of radiotherapy plus CTLA-4 blockade in lung cancer. Overall study: Objective responses were recorded in roughly 20% of patients, with disease control recorded in 31%. Notes on the study in general: The best prediction of response reportedly came from early blood T cell clone dynamics, with interferon-beta. After treatment with radiotherapy plus ipilimumab, TCR clones that came from the tumor expanded in blood.

Alongside CTLA-4 blockade with ipilimumab, patients with chemo-refractory metastatic non-small-cell lung cancer received focal radiation. This clone was counted a single time. The antigen remains unidentified. Clones were read by immunoSEQ multiplex PCR, and TCRdb kept only the in-frame ones, dropping some. The sample includes 45,000 or so clones, about 88% seen only once; the top ten take about 7.2%. V shed 3 bases and J 3 bases; nucleotides not matched to a gene: 6. The CDR3 has 16 residues. Germline V gives CDR1 MNHEY, CDR2 SMNVEV (reference sequence). V usage is TRBV27 and J usage is TRBJ2-5; 11 bases are shared with TRBD2. Material: peripheral blood, obtained from a patient treated with radiotherapy plus ipilimumab. The receptor's source is a human donor with non-small cell lung cancer whose response to radiotherapy plus ipilimumab could not be evaluated. In DNA form, the CDR3 reads TGTGCCAGCAGTTTGAAGTTACTAGCGGGGGAAGAGACCCAGTACTTC. This codes for CASSLKLLAGEETQYF.